This T cell receptor (beta chain) originates from a study of blood T cell repertoires in COVID-19. Overall study: Italy, Spain and the United States were the sources of the convalescent and acute COVID-19 samples. The cDNA or gDNA used as material had been derived from T cells, B-cell-depleted T cells, or PBMCs.

As handled by the study authors: Counts of nucleated cells, estimated from reference gene primer amplification, were obtained. TCRdb keeps only in-frame clones here, not all; method: immunoSEQ multiplex PCR. V and J calls and clone size are copied from that table; D and trimming were computed from the DNA. Of about 50,000 clones in the sample, more than 75% were seen once. CDR1 and CDR2 from the germline V gene are GTSNPN and SVGIG (reference sequence). The CDR3 has 13 residues. The V end was cut by 1 base, the J end by 8 bases, with 14 bases between. This chain links TRBV30 with TRBJ1-2, with D possibly being TRBD1 (6 bases). The receptor was derived from a human donor in a cohort sampled during active COVID-19. Sequencing was done on a sample of peripheral blood. CDR3 residues: CAWSGRDNLGYTF. CDR3 bases: TGTGCCTGGAGTGGCCGGGACAATTTGGGCTACACCTTC.